This entry lists 24 T cell receptor beta chains sequenced from one sample in a study of T-cell memory formation after mild COVID-19. Each CDR3 protein gets one entry after TCRdb re-called the 5' RACE reads with MiXCR. The sample records about 560,000 distinct CDR3 sequences, 20% to 25% being singletons. Sequencing used PBMCs or a T cell subset sorted from them (not recorded which). These receptors originate from an adult woman who had mild COVID-19 (a few samples of this study predate the infection). Cell type and time point are not known.

The rearrangement links TRBV29-1 to TRBJ1-2; the match to TRBD1 covers 7 bases. This CDR3 is built from 13 residues. V lost 0 bases to trimming and J lost 2 bases; unmatched junction nucleotides: 0. Looked up from germline, CDR1 is SQVTM and CDR2 is ANQGSEA. CDR3 sequence reads: CSVEEDRNYGYTF. Written as DNA, the CDR3 is TGCAGCGTTGAAGAGGACAGGAACTATGGCTACACCTTC.

This clonotype was observed a few times. V and J are TRBV24-1 and TRBJ2-1; D may correspond to TRBD1 or TRBD2 (5 bases each). The germline V and J ends were trimmed by 1 base and 10 bases, with 16 bases remaining between them. This CDR3 region has 15 residues. CDR1 KGHDR and CDR2 SFDVKD come from the germline V gene. DNA for the CDR3: TGTGCCACCAGTGATTTAGGGACGCCTCCTGAGGAGCAGTTCTTC. Protein sequence: CATSDLGTPPEEQFF.

This clonotype was counted a few times. The CDR3 DNA follows: TGCGCCAGCAGCTATAGCGACAGCACAGATACGCAGTATTTT. This encodes CASSYSDSTDTQYF. V usage is TRBV5-1 and J usage is TRBJ2-3, with D possibly TRBD2 on 5 matching bases. From germline, CDR1 is SGHRS and CDR2 YFSETQ. V was shortened by 3 bases and J by 0 bases, with 8 bases between the two germline ends. The CDR3 consists of 14 residues.

This clonotype was seen more than once but under ten times. V usage is TRBV7-6 and J usage is TRBJ1-2; a weak D match, TRBD1 (5 bases). Germline V lookup: CDR1 SGHVS, CDR2 FNYEAQ. There are 13 residues in the CDR3. Deletions cut 2 bases from V and 8 bases from J, with 12 bases between. The CDR3 region is CASSLRGWEGYTF. CDR3 nucleotides: TGTGCCAGCAGCTTACGGGGGTGGGAAGGCTACACCTTC.

This chain links TRBV6-6 with TRBJ2-1, with D unresolved. The CDR3 is made up of 12 amino acids. V was trimmed by 5 bases and J by 2 bases, leaving 4 bases between them. Germline assignment: CDR1 MNHNY and CDR2 SVGAGI (reference sequence). CDR3 loop: CASSTTYNEQFF. CDR3 bases: TGTGCCAGCAGTACCACCTACAATGAGCAGTTCTTC.

This chain uses TRBV29-1 with TRBJ1-2, with D unclear. This CDR3 contains 13 residues. Trimming took 0 bases from V and 7 from J, leaving 12 bases between them. Germline-derived CDR1 and CDR2 are SQVTM and ANQGSEA. The CDR3 protein is CSVEDSTRRGYTF. CDR3 bases: TGCAGCGTTGAAGACTCTACCAGGCGTGGCTACACCTTC.

This sequence joins TRBV2 and TRBJ2-3; unclear D gene. The CDR3 length is 13 residues. Germline V CDR1 and CDR2: SNHLY, FYNNEI. Between the trimmed V and J ends, which lost 5 bases and 1 base, there was a span of 7 bases. The CDR3 spells CASSWTRTDTQYF. In DNA form, the CDR3 reads TGTGCCAGCAGTTGGACCCGCACAGATACGCAGTATTTT.

The chain employs TRBV7-9 and TRBJ2-2; TRBD2 matches at 9 bases. The germline CDR1 and CDR2 sequences are SEHNR and FQNEAQ (reference sequence). The J segment lost 3 bases and the V segment lost 5 bases, leaving 4 bases of the junction unmatched. The CDR3 is 15 residues long. The CDR3 here is CASSQAGGYTGELFF. As DNA, the CDR3 is TGTGCCAGCAGCCAAGCGGGGGGCTACACCGGGGAGCTGTTTTTT.

The table lists this clonotype with a few counts. CDR3 loop: CASSLATAPGLYGYTF. CDR3 in DNA: TGCGCCAGCAGCTTGGCCACCGCCCCCGGACTCTATGGCTACACCTTC. This sequence joins TRBV5-1 and TRBJ1-2, with unresolved D. From germline, CDR1 is SGHRS and CDR2 YFSETQ. V lost 0 bases to trimming and J lost 4 bases, with 16 bases between them. The CDR3 loop spans 16 amino acids.

This chain joins TRBV15 and TRBJ1-1, with D uncertain. Germline V gene lookup returns CDR1 LNHNV and CDR2 YYDKDF (reference sequence). Trimming took 1 base from V and 2 from J, leaving 5 bases between them. The CDR3 has 13 residues. CDR3 in amino acids: CATSRVQNTEAFF. The CDR3 bases are TGTGCCACCAGCAGAGTCCAAAACACTGAAGCTTTCTTT.

The J gene is TRBJ2-5, the V gene TRBV20-1; no clear D. The CDR3 length is 13 residues. Trimming took 3 bases from V and 4 from J, leaving 12 bases between them. Germline values: CDR1 DFQATT, CDR2 SNEGSKA (reference sequence). The CDR3 DNA reads as TGCAGTGCTAGGCTACATTCCGGAGAGACCCAGTACTTC. Translation: CSARLHSGETQYF.

This chain joins TRBV5-1 and TRBJ2-1, with 7 bases matching TRBD1. V was pared by 4 bases and J by 0 bases, with 4 bases of the junction left unmatched. The germline V gene encodes CDR1 SGHRS and CDR2 YFSETQ. This CDR3 comprises 15 residues. The DNA of the CDR3 is TGCGCCAGCAGCAGGGACAGTCTCTCCTACAATGAGCAGTTCTTC. This encodes CASSRDSLSYNEQFF. The full variable domain, rest sourced from reference TRBV5-1 and TRBJ2-1, is KAGVTQTPRYLIKTRGQQVTLSCSPISGHRSVSWYQQTPGQGLQFLFEYFSETQRNKGNFPGRFSGRQFSNSRSEMNVSTLELGDSALYLCASSRDSLSYNEQFFGPGTRLTVL.

This clonotype was detected only a few times. This chain links TRBV6-5 with TRBJ2-1; D is ambiguous. The CDR3 has 12 amino acids. V lost 0 bases and J lost 6, with 3 bases in between. The germline V gene encodes CDR1 MNHEY and CDR2 SVGAGI. The CDR3 sequence: CASSYSSNEQFF. CDR3 nucleotides: TGTGCCAGCAGTTACTCGTCCAATGAGCAGTTCTTC.

This clonotype is medium-sized within its sample. This chain connects TRBV20-1 to TRBJ2-1; D might be TRBD2 (6 bases). V was clipped by 6 bases and J by 6 bases, with 15 bases between them. The CDR3 spans 13 residues. In germline, CDR1 is DFQATT, CDR2 SNEGSKA (reference sequence). In DNA, the CDR3 is TGCAGTGCCCAAGGGCGGGAACCCAATGAGCAGTTCTTC. Amino acid sequence: CSAQGREPNEQFF.

In its sample, this clonotype was seen a few times. The gene calls are TRBV12-3 or TRBV12-4 and TRBJ1-5; TRBD1 aligns across 7 bases. The CDR3 has 15 residues. Trimming removed 6 bases from V and 4 bases from J; junction bases left unmatched: 9. The CDR3 reads CASSTGQLGNQPQHF. CDR3 in DNA: TGTGCCAGCAGCACGGGACAGCTAGGGAATCAGCCCCAGCATTTT.

The chain carries TRBV19 and TRBJ1-5; D unclear. This CDR3 is 14 amino acids long. V was shortened by 8 bases and J by 7 bases, with 18 bases between the two germline ends. From germline, CDR1 is LNHDA and CDR2 SQIVND (reference sequence). The CDR3 loop reads CASLPRMDSQPQHF. CDR3 DNA sequence: TGTGCCAGTCTTCCTCGCATGGATAGCCAGCCCCAGCATTTT.

Comments on this clonotype: A much larger clone differs from this one at a single base, so this may be a read error. The chain uses TRBV5-1 and TRBJ2-7, with D tentatively TRBD1 (6 bases). There are 14 residues in the CDR3. Between the trimmed V and J ends, which lost 0 bases and 2 bases, there was a span of 9 bases. Germline V gene lookup returns CDR1 SGHRS and CDR2 YFSETQ. The CDR3 bases are TGCGCCAGCAGCTTGGAGGACAGCACCTACGAGCAGTACTTC. Translation: CASSLEDSTYEQYF.

The rearrangement uses TRBV25-1 and TRBJ2-4; 7 nucleotides line up with TRBD1. Germline trimming cut 9 bases from V and 4 bases from J; bases unmatched to any gene: 6. Looked up from germline, CDR1 is MGHDK and CDR2 is SYGVNS. CDR3 length: 13 residues. CDR3 in DNA: TGTGCCAGAACCGGGACAGCGAAAAACATTCAGTACTTC. Protein product: CARTGTAKNIQYF. Full variable domain (missing parts from reference TRBV25-1 and TRBJ2-4): EADIYQTPRYLVIGTGKKITLECSQTMGHDKMYWYQQDPGMELHLIHYSYGVNSTEKGDLSSESTVSRIRTEHFPLTLESARPSHTSQYLCARTGTAKNIQYFGAGTRLSVL.

This clonotype was seen more than once but under ten times. CDR3 sequence (DNA): TGTGCCAGCAGCAACCTAGCGGGGCCTAAGGGTGAGCAGTTCTTC. Its translation is CASSNLAGPKGEQFF. The chain combines TRBV7-6 with TRBJ2-1; 9 nucleotides match TRBD2. The V gene's germline CDR1 is SGHVS and CDR2 FNYEAQ. This CDR3 contains 15 residues. Trimming took 5 bases from V and 9 from J; bases not matched to a gene: 11.

In this sample, this clonotype turned up a few times. This chain joins TRBV7-2 and TRBJ2-1; D unresolved. Between the trimmed V and J ends, which lost 2 bases and 12 bases, there was a span of 8 bases. This CDR3 contains 11 residues. Germline CDR1 SGHTA, CDR2 FQGNSA. The CDR3 protein is CASSLPPRQFF. The CDR3 DNA is TGTGCCAGCAGCTTACCCCCCCGGCAGTTCTTC.

This clonotype was counted only a few times. The chain combines TRBV6-2 or TRBV6-3 with TRBJ2-1; a weak D match, TRBD2 (5 bases). Germline V gives CDR1 MNHEY, CDR2 SVGEGT. The CDR3 has 13 amino acids. Trimming removed 7 bases at V and 10 bases at J, with 17 bases between. CDR3 loop: CASNRPTIAEQFF. In nucleotides, the CDR3 is TGTGCCAGCAATCGGCCGACCATAGCGGAGCAGTTCTTC.

This chain connects TRBV29-1 to TRBJ2-2; the match to TRBD1 covers 8 bases. CDR1 and CDR2 from the germline V gene are SQVTM and ANQGSEA. V lost 5 bases to trimming and J lost 2 bases; unmatched junction nucleotides: 7. The CDR3 is 15 residues long. CDR3 in amino acids: CSVTGQGSNTGELFF. The CDR3 nucleotides are TGCAGCGTTACCGGACAGGGTAGTAACACCGGGGAGCTGTTTTTT.

The V gene is TRBV27, the J gene TRBJ2-7; TRBD1 aligns across 8 bases. This CDR3 region has 14 residues. V was clipped by 4 bases and J by 6 bases; unmatched bases: 8. Germline values: CDR1 MNHEY, CDR2 SMNVEV (reference sequence). The DNA for the CDR3 is TGTGCCAGCAGTTCTGCCGGGACAGGTACCGAGCAGTACTTC. This translates into CASSSAGTGTEQYF.

Concerning this clonotype itself: A read error may account for a junction end that differs from germline. The chain is built from TRBV5-6 and TRBJ2-2; a possible D gene is TRBD2 (5 bases). This CDR3 contains 16 residues. Germline loops: CDR1 SGHDT, CDR2 YYEEEE. CDR3 sequence reads: CASSLVVSWNTGELSF. The CDR3 DNA reads TGTGCCAGCAGCTTGGTTGTTAGCTGGAACACCGGGGAGCTGTCTTTT.